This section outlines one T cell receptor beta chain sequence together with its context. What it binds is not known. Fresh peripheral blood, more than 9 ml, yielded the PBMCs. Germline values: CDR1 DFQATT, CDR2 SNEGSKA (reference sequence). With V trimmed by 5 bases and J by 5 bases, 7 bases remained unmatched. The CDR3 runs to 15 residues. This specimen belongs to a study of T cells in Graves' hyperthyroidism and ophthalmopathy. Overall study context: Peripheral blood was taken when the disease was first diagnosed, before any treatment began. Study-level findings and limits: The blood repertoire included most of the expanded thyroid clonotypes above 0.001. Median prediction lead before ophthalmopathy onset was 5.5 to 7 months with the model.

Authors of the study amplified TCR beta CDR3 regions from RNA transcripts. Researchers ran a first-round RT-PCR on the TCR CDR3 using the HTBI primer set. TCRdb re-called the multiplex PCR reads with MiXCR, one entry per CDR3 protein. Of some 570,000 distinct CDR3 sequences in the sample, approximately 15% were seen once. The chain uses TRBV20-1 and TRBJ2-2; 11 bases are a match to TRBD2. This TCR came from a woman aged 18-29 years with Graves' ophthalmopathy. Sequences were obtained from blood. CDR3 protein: CSALGLAGLTGELFF. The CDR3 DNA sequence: TGCAGTGCTCTAGGACTAGCGGGTTTGACCGGGGAGCTGTTTTTT.